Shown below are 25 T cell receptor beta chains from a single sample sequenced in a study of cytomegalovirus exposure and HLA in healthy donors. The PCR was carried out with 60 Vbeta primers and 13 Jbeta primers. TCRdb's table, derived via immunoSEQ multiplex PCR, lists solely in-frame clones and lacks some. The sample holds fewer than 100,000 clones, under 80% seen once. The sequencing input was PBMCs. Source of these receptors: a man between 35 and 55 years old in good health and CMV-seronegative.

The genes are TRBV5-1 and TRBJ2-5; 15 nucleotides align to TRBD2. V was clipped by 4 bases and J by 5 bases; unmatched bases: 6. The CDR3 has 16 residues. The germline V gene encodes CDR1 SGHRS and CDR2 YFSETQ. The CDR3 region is CASSGGLAGGLETQYF. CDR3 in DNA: TGCGCCAGCAGCGGGGGACTAGCGGGGGGTCTGGAGACCCAGTACTTC.

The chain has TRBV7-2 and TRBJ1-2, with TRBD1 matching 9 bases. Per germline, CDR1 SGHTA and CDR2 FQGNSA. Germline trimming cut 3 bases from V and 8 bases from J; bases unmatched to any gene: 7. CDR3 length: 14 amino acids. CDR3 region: CASSFTGQGYGYTF. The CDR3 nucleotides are TGTGCCAGCAGCTTTACGGGACAGGGTTACGGCTACACCTTC. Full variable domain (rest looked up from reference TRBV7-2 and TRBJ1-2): GAGVSQSPSNKVTEKGKDVELRCDPISGHTALYWYRQSLGQGLEFLIYFQGNSAPDKSGLPSDRFSAERTGGSVSTLTIQRTQQEDSAVYLCASSFTGQGYGYTFGSGTRLTVV.

CDR3 coding DNA: TGTGCCACACGGGGACAGATGAACACTGAAGCTTTCTTT. This encodes CATRGQMNTEAFF. This chain uses TRBV10-3 with TRBJ1-1, with TRBD1 matching over 7 bases. This CDR3 region has 13 residues. Germline V lookup: CDR1 ENHRY, CDR2 SYGVKD. Germline trimming cut 10 bases from V and 0 bases from J; bases unmatched to any gene: 5.

The CDR3 DNA reads as TGCGCCAGCAGCGAGACAGGGCGTAATAGCAATCAGCCCCAGCATTTT. It specifies CASSETGRNSNQPQHF. The V gene is TRBV10-1, the J gene TRBJ1-5; the match to TRBD1 covers 7 bases. Trimming took 6 bases from V and 0 from J; bases not matched to a gene: 8. The CDR3 sequence is 16 residues long. The germline V gene has CDR1 WNHNN and CDR2 SYGVQD (reference sequence).

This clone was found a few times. The DNA of the CDR3 is TGTGCCAGCTCACCCGGGTATGAGCAGTTCTTC. Translating it yields CASSPGYEQFF. The chain has TRBV18 and TRBJ2-1; no clear D gene. V lost 3 bases, J lost 8 bases, and 5 bases lay in between. The germline V gene has CDR1 KGHSH and CDR2 LQKENI. This CDR3 comprises 11 residues.

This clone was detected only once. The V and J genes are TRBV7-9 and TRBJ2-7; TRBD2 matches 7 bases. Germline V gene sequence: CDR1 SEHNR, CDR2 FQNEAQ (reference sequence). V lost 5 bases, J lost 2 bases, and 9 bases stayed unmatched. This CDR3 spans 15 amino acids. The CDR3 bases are TGTGCCAGCAGCCCGACAACTAGCGAGACCTACGAGCAGTACTTC. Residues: CASSPTTSETYEQYF.

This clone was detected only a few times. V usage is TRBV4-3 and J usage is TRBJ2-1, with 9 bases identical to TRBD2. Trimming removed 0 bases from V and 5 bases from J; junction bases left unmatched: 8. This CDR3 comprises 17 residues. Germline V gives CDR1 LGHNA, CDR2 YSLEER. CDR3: CASSQDVLAGQDNEQFF. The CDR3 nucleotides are TGCGCCAGCAGCCAAGACGTCCTAGCGGGGCAAGACAATGAGCAGTTCTTC.

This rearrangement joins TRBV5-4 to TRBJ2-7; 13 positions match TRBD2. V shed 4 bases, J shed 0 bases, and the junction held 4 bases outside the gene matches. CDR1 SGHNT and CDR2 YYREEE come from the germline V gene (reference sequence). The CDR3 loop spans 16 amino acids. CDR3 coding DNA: TGTGCCAGCAGCGCCGGACTAGCGGGGGCCTCCTACGAGCAGTACTTC. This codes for CASSAGLAGASYEQYF. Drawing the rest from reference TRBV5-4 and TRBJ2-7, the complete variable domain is ETGVTQSPTHLIKTRGQQVTLRCSSQSGHNTVSWYQQALGQGPQFIFQYYREEENGRGNFPPRFSGLQFPNYSSELNVNALELDDSALYLCASSAGLAGASYEQYFGPGTRLTVT.

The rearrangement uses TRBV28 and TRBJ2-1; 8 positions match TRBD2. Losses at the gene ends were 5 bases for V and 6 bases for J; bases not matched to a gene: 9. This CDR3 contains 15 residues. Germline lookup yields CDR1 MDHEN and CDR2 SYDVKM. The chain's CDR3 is CASSNSGTGGNEQFF. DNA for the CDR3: TGTGCCAGCAGTAATAGCGGGACCGGGGGCAATGAGCAGTTCTTC.

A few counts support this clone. This CDR3 is CASSLSAGNTIYF. CDR3 coding DNA: TGTGCCAGCAGCTTATCTGCTGGAAACACCATATATTTT. The V and J genes are TRBV7-2 and TRBJ1-3, with D hard to call. The V end was cut by 2 bases, the J end by 2 bases, with 4 bases between. CDR1 and CDR2 (germline): SGHTA, FQGNSA. The CDR3 totals 13 residues.

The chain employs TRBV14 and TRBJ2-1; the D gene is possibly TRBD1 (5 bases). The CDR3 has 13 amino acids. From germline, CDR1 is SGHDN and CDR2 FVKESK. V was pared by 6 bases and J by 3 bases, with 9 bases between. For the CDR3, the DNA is TGTGCCAGCAGTAGACAGAACTACAATGAGCAGTTCTTC. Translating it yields CASSRQNYNEQFF.

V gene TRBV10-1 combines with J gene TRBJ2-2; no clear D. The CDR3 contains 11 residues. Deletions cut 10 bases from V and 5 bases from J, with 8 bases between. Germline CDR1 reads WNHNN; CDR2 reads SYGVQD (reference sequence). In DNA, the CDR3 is TGCGCCAACGAGAAAACCGGGGAGCTGTTTTTT. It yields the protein CANEKTGELFF.

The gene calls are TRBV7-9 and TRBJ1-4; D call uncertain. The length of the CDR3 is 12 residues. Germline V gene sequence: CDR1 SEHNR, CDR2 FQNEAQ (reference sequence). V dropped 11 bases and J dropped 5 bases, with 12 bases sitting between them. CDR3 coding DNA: TGTGCCGTTAGCCAGAAGAATGAAAAACTGTTTTTT. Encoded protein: CAVSQKNEKLFF.

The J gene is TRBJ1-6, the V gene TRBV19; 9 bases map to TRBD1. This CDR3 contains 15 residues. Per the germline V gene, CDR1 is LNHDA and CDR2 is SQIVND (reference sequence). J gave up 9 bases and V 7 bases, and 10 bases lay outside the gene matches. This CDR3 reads CASKEVGTGPSPLHF. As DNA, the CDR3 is TGTGCCAGTAAGGAGGTTGGGACAGGGCCTTCACCCCTCCACTTT. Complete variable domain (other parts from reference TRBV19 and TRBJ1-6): DGGITQSPKYLFRKEGQNVTLSCEQNLNHDAMYWYRQDPGQGLRLIYYSQIVNDFQKGDIAEGYSVSREKKESFPLTVTSAQKNPTAFYLCASKEVGTGPSPLHFGNGTRLTVT.

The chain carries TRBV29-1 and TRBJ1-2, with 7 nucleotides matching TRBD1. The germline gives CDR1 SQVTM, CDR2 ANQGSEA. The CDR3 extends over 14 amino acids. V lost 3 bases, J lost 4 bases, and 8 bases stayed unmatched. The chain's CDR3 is CSVETPGTAYGYTF. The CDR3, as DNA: TGCAGCGTTGAGACCCCCGGGACAGCCTATGGCTACACCTTC.

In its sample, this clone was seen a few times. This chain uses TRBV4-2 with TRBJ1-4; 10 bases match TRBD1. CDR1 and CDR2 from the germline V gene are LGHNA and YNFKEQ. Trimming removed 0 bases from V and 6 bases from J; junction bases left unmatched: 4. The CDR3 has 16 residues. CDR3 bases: TGTGCCAGCAGCCAAGATCCTGGGACAGGGGATGAAAAACTGTTTTTT. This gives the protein CASSQDPGTGDEKLFF.

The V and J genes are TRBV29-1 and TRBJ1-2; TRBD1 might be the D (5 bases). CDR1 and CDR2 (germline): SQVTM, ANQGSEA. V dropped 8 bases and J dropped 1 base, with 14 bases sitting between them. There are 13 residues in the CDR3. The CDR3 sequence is CSIRTGVNYGYTF. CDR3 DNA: TGCAGCATCCGAACAGGAGTTAACTATGGCTACACCTTC.

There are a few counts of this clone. The CDR3 coding sequence is TGTGCCAGCAGCCTCGCCTCGACTAGCGGGGCCCAAGAGACCCAGTACTTC. It translates to CASSLASTSGAQETQYF. V is TRBV7-2 and J is TRBJ2-5, with 11 bases fitting TRBD2. Trimming at V came to 5 bases and at J to 1 base, leaving 9 bases not matched to a gene. There are 17 residues in the CDR3. The germline gives CDR1 SGHTA, CDR2 FQGNSA.

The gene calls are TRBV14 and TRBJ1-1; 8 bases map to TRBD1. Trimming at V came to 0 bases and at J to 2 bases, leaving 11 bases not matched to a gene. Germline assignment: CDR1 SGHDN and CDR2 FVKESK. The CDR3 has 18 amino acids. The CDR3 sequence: CASSQDLVDRETNTEAFF. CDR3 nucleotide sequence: TGTGCCAGCAGCCAAGATCTTGTGGACAGGGAAACTAACACTGAAGCTTTCTTT.

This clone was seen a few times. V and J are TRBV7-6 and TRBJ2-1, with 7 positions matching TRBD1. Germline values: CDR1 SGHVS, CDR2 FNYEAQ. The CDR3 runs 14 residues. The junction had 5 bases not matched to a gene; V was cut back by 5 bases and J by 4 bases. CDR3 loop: CASSPRDSYNEQFF. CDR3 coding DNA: TGTGCCAGCAGCCCCCGGGACAGTTACAATGAGCAGTTCTTC.

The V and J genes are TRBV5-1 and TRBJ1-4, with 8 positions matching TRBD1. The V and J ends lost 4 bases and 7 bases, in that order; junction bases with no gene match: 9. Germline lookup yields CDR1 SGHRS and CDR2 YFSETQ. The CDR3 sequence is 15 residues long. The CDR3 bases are TGCGCCAGCAGCGGAAGACAGGGGTCGGGTGAAAAACTGTTTTTT. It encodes CASSGRQGSGEKLFF.

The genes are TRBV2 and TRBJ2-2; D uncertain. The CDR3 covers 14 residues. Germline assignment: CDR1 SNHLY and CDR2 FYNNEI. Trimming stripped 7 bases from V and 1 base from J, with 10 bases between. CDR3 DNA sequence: TGTGCCAGCACCTTCAGACTGAACACCGGGGAGCTGTTTTTT. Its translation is CASTFRLNTGELFF. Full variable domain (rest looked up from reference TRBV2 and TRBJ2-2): EPEVTQTPSHQVTQMGQEVILRCVPISNHLYFYWYRQILGQKVEFLVSFYNNEISEKSEIFDDQFSVERPDGSNFTLKIRSTKLEDSAMYFCASTFRLNTGELFFGEGSRLTVL.

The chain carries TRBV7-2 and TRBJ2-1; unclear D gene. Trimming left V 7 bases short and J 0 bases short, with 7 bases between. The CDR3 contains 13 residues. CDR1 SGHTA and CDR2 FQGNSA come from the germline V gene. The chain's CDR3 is CASILLSYNEQFF. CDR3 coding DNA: TGTGCCAGCATACTTCTCTCCTACAATGAGCAGTTCTTC.

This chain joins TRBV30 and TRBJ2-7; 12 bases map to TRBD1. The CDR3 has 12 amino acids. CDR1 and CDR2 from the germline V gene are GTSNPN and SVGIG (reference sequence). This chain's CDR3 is CTGTGGVYEQYF. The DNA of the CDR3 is TGTACAGGGACAGGGGGCGTTTACGAGCAGTACTTC.

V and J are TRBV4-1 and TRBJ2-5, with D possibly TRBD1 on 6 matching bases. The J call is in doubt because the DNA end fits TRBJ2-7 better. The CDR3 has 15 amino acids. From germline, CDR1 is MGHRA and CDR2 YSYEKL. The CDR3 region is CASSQVSGQSYEQYF. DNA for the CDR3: TGCGCCAGCAGCCAAGTCTCAGGACAGTCCTACGAGCAGTACTTC.